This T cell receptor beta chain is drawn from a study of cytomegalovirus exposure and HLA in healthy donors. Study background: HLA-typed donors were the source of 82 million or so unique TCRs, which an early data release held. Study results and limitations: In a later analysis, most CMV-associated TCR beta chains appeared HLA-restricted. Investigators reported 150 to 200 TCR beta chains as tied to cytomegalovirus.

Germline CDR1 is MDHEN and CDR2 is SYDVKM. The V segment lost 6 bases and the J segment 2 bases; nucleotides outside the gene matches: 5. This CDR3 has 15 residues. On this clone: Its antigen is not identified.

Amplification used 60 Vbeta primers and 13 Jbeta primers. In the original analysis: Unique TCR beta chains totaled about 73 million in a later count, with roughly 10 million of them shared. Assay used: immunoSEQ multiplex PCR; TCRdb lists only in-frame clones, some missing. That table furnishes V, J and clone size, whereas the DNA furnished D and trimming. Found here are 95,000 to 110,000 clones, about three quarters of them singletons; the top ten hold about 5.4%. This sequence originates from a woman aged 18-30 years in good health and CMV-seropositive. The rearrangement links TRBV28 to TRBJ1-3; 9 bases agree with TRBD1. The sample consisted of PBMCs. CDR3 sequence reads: CASRVTGGAGNTIYF. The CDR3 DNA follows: TGTGCCAGCAGAGTTACAGGGGGCGCTGGAAACACCATATATTTT.